A single sample is the source of the 9 T cell receptor beta chains below, sequenced in a study of T cells after posttransplantation cyclophosphamide. Generated by immunoSEQ multiplex PCR, the TCRdb table keeps only in-frame clones and is missing some. Altogether 25,000 to 35,000 clones were found in the sample, and no singletons occur. The sample was PBMCs. The receptors stem from a woman between 25 and 40 years old in good health and a related stem cell transplant donor.

Many counts were recorded for this clone. The chain joins TRBV27 to TRBJ1-1, with 7 bases that match TRBD1. Germline values: CDR1 MNHEY, CDR2 SMNVEV (reference sequence). This CDR3 spans 15 amino acids. Trimming took 6 bases from V and 2 from J; bases not matched to a gene: 9. The DNA for the CDR3 is TGTGCCAGCAGGACAGGGCAAAACTCAAACACTGAAGCTTTCTTT. It specifies CASRTGQNSNTEAFF.

This chain uses TRBV7-3 with TRBJ2-3; 9 bases are shared with TRBD2. The V segment lost 4 bases and the J segment 4 bases; nucleotides outside the gene matches: 6. The germline CDR1 and CDR2 sequences are SGHTA and FQGTGA. The CDR3 runs 15 residues. The CDR3 sequence is CASSSSGTSPDTQYF. CDR3 DNA: TGTGCCAGCAGCTCCTCCGGGACTAGCCCAGATACGCAGTATTTT.

This clone was seen at least ten times. The chain is built from TRBV19 and TRBJ1-1; perhaps TRBD1 as D (5 bases). Germline-derived CDR1 and CDR2 are LNHDA and SQIVND (reference sequence). This CDR3 region has 13 residues. The V end lost 4 bases, the J end lost 0 bases, and 6 bases lay between the germline ends. CDR3 coding DNA: TGTGCCAGTAGTAGCAGGGTGAACACTGAAGCTTTCTTT. As protein: CASSSRVNTEAFF.

This clone was picked up many times. The CDR3 DNA reads as TGTGCCAGCAGACATGGACAGGGATTGGGGAGCGGTTCACCCCTCCACTTT. Amino acid sequence: CASRHGQGLGSGSPLHF. This chain connects TRBV6-2 or TRBV6-3 to TRBJ1-6; 8 bases fit TRBD1. The CDR3 loop spans 17 amino acids. The germline V gene encodes CDR1 MNHEY and CDR2 SVGEGT. V gave up 6 bases and J gave up 9 bases; unmatched junction bases: 16.

The chain links TRBV7-9 to TRBJ1-2; D remains ambiguous. V gave up 6 bases and J gave up 5 bases, with 16 bases separating them. The CDR3 extends over 14 amino acids. Germline loops: CDR1 SEHNR, CDR2 FQNEAQ (reference sequence). CDR3 loop: CASSAAPALYGYTF. CDR3 sequence (DNA): TGTGCCAGCAGTGCGGCACCAGCCTTATATGGCTACACCTTC.

This clone was recorded at least ten times. The J gene is TRBJ1-1, the V gene TRBV5-5; D perhaps matches TRBD1 (5 bases). Between the trimmed V and J ends, which lost 1 base and 3 bases, there was a span of 7 bases. The CDR3 has 13 amino acids. CDR1 SGHKS and CDR2 YYEKEE come from the germline V gene (reference sequence). The CDR3 coding sequence is TGTGCCAGCAGCTTGCAGGGATACACTGAAGCTTTCTTT. The encoded protein is CASSLQGYTEAFF.

The gene calls are TRBV7-2 and TRBJ1-2; D gene unclear. Germline-derived CDR1 and CDR2 are SGHTA and FQGNSA. The CDR3 covers 14 residues. V was shortened by 0 bases and J by 3 bases, with 8 bases between the two germline ends. As DNA, the CDR3 is TGTGCCAGCAGCTTAGCCTATTCCGACTATGGCTACACCTTC. It yields the protein CASSLAYSDYGYTF.

At least ten counts were recorded for this clone. The CDR3 DNA reads as TGTGCCACCAGTTCCCCCACGGGTCCAATTGAGCAGTTCTTC. Translated, it gives CATSSPTGPIEQFF. The V gene is TRBV24-1, the J gene TRBJ2-1; the D is unclear. The germline CDR1 and CDR2 sequences are KGHDR and SFDVKD. The CDR3 extends over 14 amino acids. V was cut by 6 bases and J by 9 bases, with 17 bases left in between.

The CDR3 nucleotides are TGTGCCAGTAGAACTACAGGGGATTCGATCTATGGCTACACCTTC. Protein product: CASRTTGDSIYGYTF. This chain links TRBV19 with TRBJ1-2; 7 bases are a match to TRBD1. This CDR3 spans 15 amino acids. J was trimmed by 4 bases and V by 6 bases; bases with no gene match: 11. Germline CDR1 reads LNHDA; CDR2 reads SQIVND (reference sequence).